This passage covers 5 T cell receptor beta chains from one sample sequenced in a study of shared clonotypes between healthy human individuals. Clones were sequenced by immunoSEQ multiplex PCR, and TCRdb holds only the in-frame ones, with some missing. The sample yields roughly 720,000 clones, about 90% seen once. The sequencing input was memory CD8+ T cells from PBMCs. Subset given: CD45RO+ cells pooled with CCR7-negative TemRA cells. The receptors were gathered from a man between 18 and 29 years old in good health. Some clones in this sample may be carry-over from other donors' samples.

The rearrangement joins TRBV28 to TRBJ1-2; maybe TRBD1 (5 bases). The CDR3 runs 17 residues. Per germline, CDR1 MDHEN and CDR2 SYDVKM. Trimming left V 1 base short and J 3 bases short, with 18 bases between. The CDR3 reads CASSLSAVWRGDYGYTF. CDR3 DNA: TGTGCCAGCAGTTTATCGGCAGTGTGGAGGGGCGACTATGGCTACACCTTC.

The chain combines TRBV6-1 with TRBJ2-7; D is tentatively TRBD1 or TRBD2 (5 bases each). Trimming pared 7 bases from V and 0 bases from J, leaving 16 bases between. Germline loops: CDR1 MNHNS, CDR2 SASEGT. The CDR3 covers 15 residues. The CDR3 bases are TGTGCCAGCAACGTATTAGGGACCGTCTCCTACGAGCAGTACTTC. Amino acid sequence: CASNVLGTVSYEQYF.

V is TRBV9 and J is TRBJ1-2; a possible D gene is TRBD1 (5 bases). The germline V and J ends were trimmed by 0 bases and 4 bases, with 16 bases remaining between them. The CDR3 covers 16 residues. Germline V lookup: CDR1 SGDLS, CDR2 YYNGEE. CDR3 protein: CASSVAQAQSIYGYTF. The CDR3 coding sequence is TGTGCCAGCAGCGTAGCACAGGCTCAGAGTATCTATGGCTACACCTTC.

This sequence joins TRBV7-6 and TRBJ2-1; 9 nucleotides align to TRBD2. Germline CDR1 is SGHVS and CDR2 is FNYEAQ. The V segment lost 3 bases and the J segment 10 bases; nucleotides outside the gene matches: 7. The CDR3 runs 14 residues. CDR3 DNA sequence: TGTGCCAGCAGCTTTTTAGCGGGAGTACGAGAGCAGTTCTTC. The encoded protein is CASSFLAGVREQFF.

The V and J genes are TRBV12-5 and TRBJ2-5; TRBD2 might be the D (6 bases). Germline lookup yields CDR1 LGHNT and CDR2 FRNRAP. Between the trimmed V and J ends, which lost 3 bases and 5 bases, there was a span of 10 bases. This CDR3 has 13 residues. CDR3 amino acids: CASGLGTVETQYF. As DNA, the CDR3 is TGTGCTAGTGGTTTAGGGACTGTGGAGACCCAGTACTTC.